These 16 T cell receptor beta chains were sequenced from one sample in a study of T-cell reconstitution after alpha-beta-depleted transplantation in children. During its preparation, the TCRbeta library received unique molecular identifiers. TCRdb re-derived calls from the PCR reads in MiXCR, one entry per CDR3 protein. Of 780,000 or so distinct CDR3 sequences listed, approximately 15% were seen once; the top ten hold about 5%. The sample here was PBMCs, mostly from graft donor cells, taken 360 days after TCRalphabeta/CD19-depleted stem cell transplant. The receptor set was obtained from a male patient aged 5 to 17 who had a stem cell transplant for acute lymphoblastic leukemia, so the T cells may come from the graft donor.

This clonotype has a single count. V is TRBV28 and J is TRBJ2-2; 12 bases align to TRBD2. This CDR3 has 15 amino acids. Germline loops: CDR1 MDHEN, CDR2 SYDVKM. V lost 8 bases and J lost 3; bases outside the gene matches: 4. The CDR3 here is CASETSGRHTGELFF. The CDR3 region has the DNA TGTGCCAGCGAAACTAGCGGGAGGCACACCGGGGAGCTGTTTTTT.

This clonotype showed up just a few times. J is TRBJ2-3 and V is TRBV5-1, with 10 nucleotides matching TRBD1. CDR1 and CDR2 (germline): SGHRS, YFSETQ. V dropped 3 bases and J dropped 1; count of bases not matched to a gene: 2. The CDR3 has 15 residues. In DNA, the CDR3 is TGCGCCAGCAGCTGGGACAGGGGACGCACAGATACGCAGTATTTT. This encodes CASSWDRGRTDTQYF.

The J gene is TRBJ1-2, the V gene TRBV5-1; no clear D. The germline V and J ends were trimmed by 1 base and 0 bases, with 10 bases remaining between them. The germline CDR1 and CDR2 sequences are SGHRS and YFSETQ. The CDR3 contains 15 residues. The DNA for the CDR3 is TGCGCCAGCAGCTTGAGCCCGGGAGCTAACTATGGCTACACCTTC. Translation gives CASSLSPGANYGYTF.

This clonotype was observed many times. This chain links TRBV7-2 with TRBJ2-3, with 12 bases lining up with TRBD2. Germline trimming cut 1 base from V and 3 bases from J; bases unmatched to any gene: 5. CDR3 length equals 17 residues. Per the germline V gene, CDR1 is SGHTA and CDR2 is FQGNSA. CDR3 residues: CASSLVIGLAGTDTQYF. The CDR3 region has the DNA TGTGCCAGCAGCTTAGTAATAGGACTAGCGGGGACAGATACGCAGTATTTT.

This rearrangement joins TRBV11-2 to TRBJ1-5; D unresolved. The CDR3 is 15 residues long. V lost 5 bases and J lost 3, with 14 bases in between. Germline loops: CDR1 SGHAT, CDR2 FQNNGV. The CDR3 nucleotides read TGTGCCAGCAGCCCCGATCGGCGGATCAATCAGCCCCAGCATTTT. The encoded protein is CASSPDRRINQPQHF.

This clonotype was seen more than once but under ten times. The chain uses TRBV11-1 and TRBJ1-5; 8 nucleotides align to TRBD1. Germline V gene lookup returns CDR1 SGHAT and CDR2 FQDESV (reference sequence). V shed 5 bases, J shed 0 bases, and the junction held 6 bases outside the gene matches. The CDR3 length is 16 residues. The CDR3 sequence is CASSVGDRNSNQPQHF. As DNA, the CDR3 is TGTGCCAGCAGCGTAGGGGACAGGAATAGCAATCAGCCCCAGCATTTT.

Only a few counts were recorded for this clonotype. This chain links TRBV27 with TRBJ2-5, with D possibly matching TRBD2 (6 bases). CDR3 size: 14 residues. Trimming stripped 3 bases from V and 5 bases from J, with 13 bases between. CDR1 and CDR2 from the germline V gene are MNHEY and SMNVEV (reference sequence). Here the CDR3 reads CASSFTTSTETQYF. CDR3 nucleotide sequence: TGTGCCAGCAGTTTCACCACTAGCACGGAGACCCAGTACTTC.

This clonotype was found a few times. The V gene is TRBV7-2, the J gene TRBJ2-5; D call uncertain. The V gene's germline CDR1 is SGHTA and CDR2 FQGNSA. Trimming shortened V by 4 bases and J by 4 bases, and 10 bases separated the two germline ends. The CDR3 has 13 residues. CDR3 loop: CASSWSTGETQYF. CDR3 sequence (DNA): TGTGCCAGCAGCTGGTCAACCGGAGAGACCCAGTACTTC.

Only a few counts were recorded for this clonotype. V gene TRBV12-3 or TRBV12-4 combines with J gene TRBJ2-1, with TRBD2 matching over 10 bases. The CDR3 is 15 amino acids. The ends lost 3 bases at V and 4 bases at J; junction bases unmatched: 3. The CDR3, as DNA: TGTGCCAGCAGTTTTGGGACTAGCGTATACAATGAGCAGTTCTTC. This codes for CASSFGTSVYNEQFF.

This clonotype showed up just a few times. CDR3 amino acids: CSVRPGTNFHEQYF. CDR3 DNA: TGCAGCGTTCGCCCCGGGACAAACTTCCACGAGCAGTACTTC. The V gene is TRBV29-1, the J gene TRBJ2-7, with a tentative D call TRBD1 (6 bases). V was pared by 5 bases and J by 5 bases, with 19 bases between. The germline gives CDR1 SQVTM, CDR2 ANQGSEA. This CDR3 has 14 residues.

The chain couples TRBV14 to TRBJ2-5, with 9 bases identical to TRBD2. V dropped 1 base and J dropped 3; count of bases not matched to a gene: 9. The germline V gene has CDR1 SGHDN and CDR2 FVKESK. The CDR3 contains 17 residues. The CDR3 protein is CASSQVEVAGAEETQYF. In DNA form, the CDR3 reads TGTGCCAGCAGCCAAGTGGAAGTAGCGGGAGCCGAAGAGACCCAGTACTTC.

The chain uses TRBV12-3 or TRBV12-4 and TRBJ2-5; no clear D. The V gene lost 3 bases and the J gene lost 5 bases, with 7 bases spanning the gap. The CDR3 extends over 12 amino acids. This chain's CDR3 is CASSFGWETQYF. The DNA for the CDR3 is TGTGCCAGCAGTTTCGGGTGGGAGACCCAGTACTTC.

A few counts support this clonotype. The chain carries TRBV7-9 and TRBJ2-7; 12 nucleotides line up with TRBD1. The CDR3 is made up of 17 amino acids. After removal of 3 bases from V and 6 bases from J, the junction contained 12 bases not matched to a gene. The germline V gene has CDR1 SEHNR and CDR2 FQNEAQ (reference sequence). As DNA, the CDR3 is TGTGCCAGCAGCTTGTCCGGGACAGGGGGCGTAGGTCGCGAGCAGTACTTC. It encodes CASSLSGTGGVGREQYF.

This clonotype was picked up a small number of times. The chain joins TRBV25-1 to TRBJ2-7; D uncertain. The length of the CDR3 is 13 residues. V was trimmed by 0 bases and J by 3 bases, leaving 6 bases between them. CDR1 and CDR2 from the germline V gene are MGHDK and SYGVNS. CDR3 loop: CASSEYGYYEQYF. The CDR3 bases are TGTGCCAGCAGTGAATATGGATACTACGAGCAGTACTTC.

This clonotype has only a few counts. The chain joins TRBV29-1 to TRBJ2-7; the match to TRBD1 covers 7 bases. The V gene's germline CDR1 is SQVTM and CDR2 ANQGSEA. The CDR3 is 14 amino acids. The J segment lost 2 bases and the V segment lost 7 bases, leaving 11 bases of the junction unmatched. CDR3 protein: CSGEQGTGTYEQYF. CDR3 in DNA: TGCAGCGGAGAACAGGGGACCGGCACCTACGAGCAGTACTTC.

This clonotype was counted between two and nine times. The CDR3 is CASSSDSPANTGELFF. Written as DNA, the CDR3 is TGTGCCAGCAGCTCAGACAGCCCCGCGAACACCGGGGAGCTGTTTTTT. The chain employs TRBV7-6 and TRBJ2-2, with D tentatively TRBD1 (5 bases). The CDR3 covers 16 residues. Trimming removed 4 bases from V and 0 bases from J, with 12 bases in between. The germline V gene has CDR1 SGHVS and CDR2 FNYEAQ.